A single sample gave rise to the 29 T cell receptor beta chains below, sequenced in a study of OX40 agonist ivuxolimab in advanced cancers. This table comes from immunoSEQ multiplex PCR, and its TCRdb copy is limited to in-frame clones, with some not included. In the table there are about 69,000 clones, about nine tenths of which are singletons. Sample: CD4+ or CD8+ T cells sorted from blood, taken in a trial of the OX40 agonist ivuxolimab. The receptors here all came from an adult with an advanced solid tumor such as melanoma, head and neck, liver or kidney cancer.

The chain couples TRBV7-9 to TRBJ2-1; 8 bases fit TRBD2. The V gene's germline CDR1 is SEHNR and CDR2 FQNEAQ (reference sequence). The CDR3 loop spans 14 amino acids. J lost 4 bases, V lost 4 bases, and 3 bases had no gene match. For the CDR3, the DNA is TGTGCCAGCAGCTCCCGGGGGGGGTACAATGAGCAGTTCTTC. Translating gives CASSSRGGYNEQFF.

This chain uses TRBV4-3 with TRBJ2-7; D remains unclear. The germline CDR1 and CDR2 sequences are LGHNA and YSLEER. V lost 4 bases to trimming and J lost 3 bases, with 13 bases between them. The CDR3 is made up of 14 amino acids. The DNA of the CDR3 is TGCGCCAGCAGCCCGGGCCGGTCCTACTACGAGCAGTACTTC. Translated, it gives CASSPGRSYYEQYF.

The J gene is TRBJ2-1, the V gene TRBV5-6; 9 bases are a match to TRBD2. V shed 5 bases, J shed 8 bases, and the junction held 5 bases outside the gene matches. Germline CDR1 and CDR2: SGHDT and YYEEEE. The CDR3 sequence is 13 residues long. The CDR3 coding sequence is TGTGCCAGCAGTCCGGGACTAGCCGATGAGCAGTTCTTC. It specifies CASSPGLADEQFF.

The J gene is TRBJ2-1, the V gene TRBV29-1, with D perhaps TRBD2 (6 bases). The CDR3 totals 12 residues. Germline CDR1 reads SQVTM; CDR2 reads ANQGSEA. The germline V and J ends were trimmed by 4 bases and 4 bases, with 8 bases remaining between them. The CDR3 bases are TGCAGCGTTGGGGCGGGGTACAATGAGCAGTTCTTC. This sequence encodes CSVGAGYNEQFF.

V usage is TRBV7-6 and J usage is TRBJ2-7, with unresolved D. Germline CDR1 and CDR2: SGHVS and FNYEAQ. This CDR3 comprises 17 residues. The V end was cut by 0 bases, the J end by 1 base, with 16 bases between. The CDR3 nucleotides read TGTGCCAGCAGCTTAGCGCTAAGGAAAGGTAATTCCTACGAGCAGTACTTC. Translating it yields CASSLALRKGNSYEQYF. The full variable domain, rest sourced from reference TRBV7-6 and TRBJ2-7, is GAGVSQSPRYKVTKRGQDVALRCDPISGHVSLYWYRQALGQGPEFLTYFNYEAQQDKSGLPNDRFSAERPEGSISTLTIQRTEQRDSAMYRCASSLALRKGNSYEQYFGPGTRLTVT.

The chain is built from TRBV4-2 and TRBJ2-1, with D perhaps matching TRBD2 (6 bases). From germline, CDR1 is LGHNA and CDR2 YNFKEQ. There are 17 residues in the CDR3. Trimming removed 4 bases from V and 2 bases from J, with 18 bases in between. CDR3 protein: CASSPVVPGGAYNEQFF. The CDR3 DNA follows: TGTGCCAGCAGCCCCGTCGTTCCGGGCGGGGCCTACAATGAGCAGTTCTTC.

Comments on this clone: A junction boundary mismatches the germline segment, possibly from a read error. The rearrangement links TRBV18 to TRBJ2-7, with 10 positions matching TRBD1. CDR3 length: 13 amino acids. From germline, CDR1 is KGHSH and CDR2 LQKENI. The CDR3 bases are TGTGCCAGCTCAAGGGACAGGGGTTACGAGCGGTACTTC. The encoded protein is CASSRDRGYERYF. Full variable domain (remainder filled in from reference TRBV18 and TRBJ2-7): NAGVMQNPRHLVRRRGQEARLRCSPMKGHSHVYWYRQLPEEGLKFMVYLQKENIIDESGMPKERFSAEFPKEGPSILRIQQVVRGDSAAYFCASSRDRGYERYFGPGTRLTVT.

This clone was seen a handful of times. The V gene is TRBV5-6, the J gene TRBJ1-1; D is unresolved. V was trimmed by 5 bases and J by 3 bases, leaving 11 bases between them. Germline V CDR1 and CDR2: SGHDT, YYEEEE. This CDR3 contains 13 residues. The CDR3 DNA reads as TGTGCCAGCAGAGAAGACACCTACACTGAAGCTTTCTTT. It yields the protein CASREDTYTEAFF.

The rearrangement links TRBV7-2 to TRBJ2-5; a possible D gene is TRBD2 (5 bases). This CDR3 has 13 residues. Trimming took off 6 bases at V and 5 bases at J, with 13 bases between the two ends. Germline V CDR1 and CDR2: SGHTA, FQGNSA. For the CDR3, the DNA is TGTGCCAGCAGTTTCACCAAGCGGGAGACCCAGTACTTC. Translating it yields CASSFTKRETQYF. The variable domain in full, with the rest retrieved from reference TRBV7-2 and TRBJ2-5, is GAGVSQSPSNKVTEKGKDVELRCDPISGHTALYWYRQSLGQGLEFLIYFQGNSAPDKSGLPSDRFSAERTGGSVSTLTIQRTQQEDSAVYLCASSFTKRETQYFGPGTRLLVL.

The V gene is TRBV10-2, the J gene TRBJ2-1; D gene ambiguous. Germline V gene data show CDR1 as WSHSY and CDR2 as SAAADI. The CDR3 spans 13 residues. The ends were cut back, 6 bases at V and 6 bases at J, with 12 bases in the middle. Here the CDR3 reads CASRMGPSNEQFF. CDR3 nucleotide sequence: TGCGCCAGCAGGATGGGCCCTAGCAATGAGCAGTTCTTC.

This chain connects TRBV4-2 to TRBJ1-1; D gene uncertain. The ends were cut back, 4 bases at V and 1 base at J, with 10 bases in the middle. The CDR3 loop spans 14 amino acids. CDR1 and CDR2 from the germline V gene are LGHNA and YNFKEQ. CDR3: CASSRTGGNTEAFF. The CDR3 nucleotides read TGTGCCAGCAGCCGGACGGGCGGGAACACTGAAGCTTTCTTT.

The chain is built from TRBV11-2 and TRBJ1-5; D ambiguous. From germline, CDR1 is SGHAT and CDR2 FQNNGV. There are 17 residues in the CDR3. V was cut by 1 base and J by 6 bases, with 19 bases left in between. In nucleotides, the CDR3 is TGTGCCAGCAGCTTAGGGTCCGGAGGGCCCGGAAGTCAGCCCCAGCATTTT. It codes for CASSLGSGGPGSQPQHF.

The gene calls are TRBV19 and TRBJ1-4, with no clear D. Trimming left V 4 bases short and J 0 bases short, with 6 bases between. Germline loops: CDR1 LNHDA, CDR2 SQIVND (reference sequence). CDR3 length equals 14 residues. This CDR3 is CASSNPATNEKLFF. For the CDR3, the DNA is TGTGCCAGTAGTAACCCAGCAACTAATGAAAAACTGTTTTTT.

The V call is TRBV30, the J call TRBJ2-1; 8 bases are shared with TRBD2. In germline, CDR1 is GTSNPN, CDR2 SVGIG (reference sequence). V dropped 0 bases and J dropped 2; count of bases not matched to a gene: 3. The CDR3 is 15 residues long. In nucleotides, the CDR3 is TGTGCCTGGAGTGTTGCGGGGGGAACCTACAATGAGCAGTTCTTC. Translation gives CAWSVAGGTYNEQFF.

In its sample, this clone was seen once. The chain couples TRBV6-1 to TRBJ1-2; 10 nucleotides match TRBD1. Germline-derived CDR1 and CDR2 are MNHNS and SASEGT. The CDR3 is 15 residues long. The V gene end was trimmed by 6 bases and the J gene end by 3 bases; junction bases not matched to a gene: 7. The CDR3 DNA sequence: TGTGCCAGCAGGAAGGGACAGGGGAACGACTATGGCTACACCTTC. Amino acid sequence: CASRKGQGNDYGYTF.

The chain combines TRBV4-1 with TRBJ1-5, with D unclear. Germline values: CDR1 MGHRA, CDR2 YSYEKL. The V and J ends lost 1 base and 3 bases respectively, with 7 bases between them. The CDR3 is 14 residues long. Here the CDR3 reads CASSQGLFNQPQHF. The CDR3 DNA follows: TGCGCCAGCAGCCAAGGACTCTTCAATCAGCCCCAGCATTTT.

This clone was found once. The DNA for the CDR3 is TGTGCCGGCAAAAGGCCCAACACTGAAGCTTTCTTT. Amino acids: CAGKRPNTEAFF. V is TRBV30 and J is TRBJ1-1, with no clear D. The germline V and J ends were trimmed by 8 bases and 2 bases, with 12 bases remaining between them. Germline CDR1 and CDR2: GTSNPN and SVGIG (reference sequence). The CDR3 contains 12 residues.

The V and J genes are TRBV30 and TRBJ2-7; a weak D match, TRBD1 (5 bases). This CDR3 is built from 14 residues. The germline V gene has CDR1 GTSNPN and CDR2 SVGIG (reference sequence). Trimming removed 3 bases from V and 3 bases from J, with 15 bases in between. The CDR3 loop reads CAWSSQDKYYEQYF. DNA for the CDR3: TGTGCCTGGAGCTCTCAGGACAAGTACTACGAGCAGTACTTC.

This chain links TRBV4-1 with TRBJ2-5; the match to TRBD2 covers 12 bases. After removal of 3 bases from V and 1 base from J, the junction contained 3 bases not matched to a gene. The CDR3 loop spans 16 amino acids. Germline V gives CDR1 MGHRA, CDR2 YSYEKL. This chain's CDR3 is CASSQLGLAGQETQYF. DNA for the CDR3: TGCGCCAGCAGCCAGTTGGGACTAGCGGGCCAAGAGACCCAGTACTTC.

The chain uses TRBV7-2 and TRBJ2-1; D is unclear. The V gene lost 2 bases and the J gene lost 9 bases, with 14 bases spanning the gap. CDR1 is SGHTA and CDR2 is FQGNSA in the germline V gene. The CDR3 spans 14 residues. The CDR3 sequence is CASSLSRPSGEQFF. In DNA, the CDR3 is TGTGCCAGCAGCTTATCTAGACCATCTGGTGAGCAGTTCTTC. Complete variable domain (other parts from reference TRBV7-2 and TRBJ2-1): GAGVSQSPSNKVTEKGKDVELRCDPISGHTALYWYRQSLGQGLEFLIYFQGNSAPDKSGLPSDRFSAERTGGSVSTLTIQRTQQEDSAVYLCASSLSRPSGEQFFGPGTRLTVL.

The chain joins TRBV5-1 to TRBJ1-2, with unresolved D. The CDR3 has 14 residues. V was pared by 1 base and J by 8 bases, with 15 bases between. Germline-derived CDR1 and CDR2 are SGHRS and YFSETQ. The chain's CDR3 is CASSLLTPPSGYTF. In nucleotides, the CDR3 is TGCGCCAGCAGCTTGTTGACGCCTCCTTCCGGCTACACCTTC.

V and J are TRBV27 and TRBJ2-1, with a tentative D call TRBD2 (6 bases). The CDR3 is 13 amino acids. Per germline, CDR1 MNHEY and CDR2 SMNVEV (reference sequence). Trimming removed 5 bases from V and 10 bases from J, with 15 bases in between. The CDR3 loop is CASSTSGPGEQFF. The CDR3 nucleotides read TGTGCCAGCAGTACAAGCGGGCCGGGGGAGCAGTTCTTC.

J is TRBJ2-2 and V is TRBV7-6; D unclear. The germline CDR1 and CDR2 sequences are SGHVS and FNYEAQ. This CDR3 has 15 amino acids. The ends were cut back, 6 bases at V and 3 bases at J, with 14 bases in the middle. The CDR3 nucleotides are TGTGCCAGCAGGTCCCAAACGGGTGACACCGGGGAGCTGTTTTTT. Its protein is CASRSQTGDTGELFF.

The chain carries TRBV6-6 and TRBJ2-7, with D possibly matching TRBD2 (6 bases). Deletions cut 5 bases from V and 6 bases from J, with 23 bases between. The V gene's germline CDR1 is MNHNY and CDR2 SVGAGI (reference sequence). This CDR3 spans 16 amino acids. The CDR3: CASSPLGSGLASEQYF. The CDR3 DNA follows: TGTGCCAGCAGTCCACTAGGGTCGGGACTGGCTTCCGAGCAGTACTTC.

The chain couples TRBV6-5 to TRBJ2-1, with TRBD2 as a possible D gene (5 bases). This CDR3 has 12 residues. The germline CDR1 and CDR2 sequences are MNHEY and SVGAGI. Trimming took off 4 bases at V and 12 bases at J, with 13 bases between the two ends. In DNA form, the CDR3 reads TGTGCCAGCAGTTCCGAGGGTCAATGGCAGTTCTTC. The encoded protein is CASSSEGQWQFF.

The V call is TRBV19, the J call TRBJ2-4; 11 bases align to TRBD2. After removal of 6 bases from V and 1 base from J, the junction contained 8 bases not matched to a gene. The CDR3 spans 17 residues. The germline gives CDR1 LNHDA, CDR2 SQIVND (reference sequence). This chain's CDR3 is CASSNILAGGAKNIQYF. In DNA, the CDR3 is TGTGCCAGTAGCAATATTCTAGCGGGAGGTGCCAAAAACATTCAGTACTTC.

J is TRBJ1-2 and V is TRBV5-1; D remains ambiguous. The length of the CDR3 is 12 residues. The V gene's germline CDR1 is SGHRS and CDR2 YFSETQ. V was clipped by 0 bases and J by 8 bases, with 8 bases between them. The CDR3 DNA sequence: TGCGCCAGCAGCTTGGGACCGGGGGGCTACACCTTC. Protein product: CASSLGPGGYTF.

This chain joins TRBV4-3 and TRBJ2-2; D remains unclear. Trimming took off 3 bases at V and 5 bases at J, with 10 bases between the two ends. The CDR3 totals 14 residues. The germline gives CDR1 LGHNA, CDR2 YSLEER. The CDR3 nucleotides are TGCGCCAGCAGCCACAACAGTTTAACCGGGGAGCTGTTTTTT. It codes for CASSHNSLTGELFF.

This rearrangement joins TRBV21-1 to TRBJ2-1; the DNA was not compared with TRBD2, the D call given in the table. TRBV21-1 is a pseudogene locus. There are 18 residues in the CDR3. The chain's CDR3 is CASSKTGTSGSSYNEQFF. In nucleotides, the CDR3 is TGTGCCAGCAGCAAAACTGGGACTAGCGGGAGCTCCTACAATGAGCAGTTCTTC.